The sequence of this T cell receptor beta chain was determined in a study of T-cell reconstitution after alpha-beta-depleted transplantation in children (dated by TCRdb to 2015 to 2016). In terms of the full investigation: The study quantitatively tracked T-cell immune reconstitution after TCRalphabeta/CD19-depleted allogeneic hematopoietic cell transplantation in children using TCR repertoire profiling. Overall results and qualifications from the work: The frequencies of hyperexpanded clones fell over the following months, and after one year, T-cell counts and TCRbeta diversity were mostly attributed to newly produced T cells. The apparently early recovery of alphabetaT-cell counts about two months after transplant reportedly depended on only several hundred rapidly expanded clones that came from non-depleted graft cells. In some patients, the high TCRbeta diversity seen at day 60 was put down to recipient T cells and intrathymic progenitors that had survived conditioning.

The sample's treatment or condition, from its label and the paper: allogeneic hematopoietic cell transplantation with graft depleted of TCRalphabeta T cells and CD19 B cells. Transplant recipients were children who received TCRalphabeta/CD19-depleted allogeneic hematopoietic cell grafts. Libraries were prepared through PCR. Sequencing instrument: Illumina HiSeq 2500. Molecular barcoding was employed in the preparation of TCR libraries, with unique molecular identifiers being used to normalize TCRbeta repertoire quantification. Through fastp at Q25 and MiXCR, TCRdb rebuilt clones from the public reads, retaining in-frame beta chains. For every CDR3 protein sequence, its rows merge into one entry that carries the most common genes and DNA. The sample profile shows about 200,000 distinct CDR3 sequences; under 8.5% of them were found once. The biggest ten clones account for less than 40% of the sample.

This clonotype was found many times. Its antigen is unknown. No much larger clonotype is one base removed from it; base qualities were not supplied. The CDR3, from cysteine to phenylalanine, totals 14 residues. Solely the CDR3 DNA is kept, with 42 bases framed from the first base. V is clipped by 5 bases and J by 4 bases, and the sequence between their germline boundaries is 15 bases long. Recombination connected TRBV12-3 or TRBV12-4 to TRBJ2-7; a weak D assignment points to TRBD1 (7 bases agree). This specimen was PBMCs, mostly from graft donor cells, taken 360 days after TCRalphabeta/CD19-depleted stem cell transplant. The sequence was collected from a male patient aged 2-10 years who had a stem cell transplant for acute myeloid leukemia, so the T cells may come from the graft donor. CDR3 reads: CASSRRGLAYEQYF. The nucleotides are TGTGCCAGCAGTCGGAGGGGGCTAGCGTACGAGCAGTACTTC.